Reported below is one T cell receptor (beta chain). Its cognate antigen is unknown. These data belong to a study of T cell responses to AZD1222 COVID-19 vaccine. General observations from the study: Per reports, nearly half of all spike-specific TCRs target regions that are unmutated in variants. Baseline seropositives among AZD1222 recipients totaled only 5 to 7.

The V gene lost 3 bases and the J gene lost 3 bases, with 8 bases spanning the gap. Germline-derived CDR1 and CDR2 are SEHNR and FQNEAQ (reference sequence). The CDR3 spans 14 residues. The protocol was immunoSEQ multiplex PCR, while the TCRdb copy is restricted to in-frame clones and leaves out a portion. The sample includes about 83,000 clones, roughly 82% of them seen just once. The sequence was obtained from an adult in good health. This chain joins TRBV7-9 and TRBJ2-2; no definite D call. The input for sequencing was peripheral blood, taken on day 0 of AZD1222 vaccination. CDR3 DNA: TGTGCCAGCAGCTTTTCGACTGACACCGGGGAGCTGTTTTTT. It codes for CASSFSTDTGELFF.